The 22 T cell receptor beta chains below come from one sample, sequenced in a study of blood T cell repertoires in COVID-19. TCRdb's table, derived via immunoSEQ multiplex PCR, lists solely in-frame clones and lacks some. The sample shows 270,000 or so clones, 83% of them seen only once. Sequencing used peripheral blood. These receptors were obtained from a woman in her forties or fifties who had recovered from COVID-19.

V usage is TRBV5-1 and J usage is TRBJ2-1; 9 bases are a match to TRBD2. The CDR3 contains 18 residues. In germline, CDR1 is SGHRS, CDR2 YFSETQ. Germline trimming cut 4 bases from V and 8 bases from J; bases unmatched to any gene: 19. The CDR3 DNA follows: TGCGCCAGCAGCCCCGGGGTAGCGGGAGACCCTCCGGGCTATGAGCAGTTCTTC. This sequence encodes CASSPGVAGDPPGYEQFF.

The rearrangement uses TRBV18 and TRBJ2-7; 9 nucleotides align to TRBD1. The germline V gene encodes CDR1 KGHSH and CDR2 LQKENI. With V trimmed by 6 bases and J by 6 bases, 3 bases remained unmatched. This CDR3 has 12 amino acids. CDR3 DNA: TGTGCCAGCTCTCCGGACAGGGGCGAGCAGTACTTC. Protein product: CASSPDRGEQYF. Full variable domain (rest looked up from reference TRBV18 and TRBJ2-7): NAGVMQNPRHLVRRRGQEARLRCSPMKGHSHVYWYRQLPEEGLKFMVYLQKENIIDESGMPKERFSAEFPKEGPSILRIQQVVRGDSAAYFCASSPDRGEQYFGPGTRLTVT.

The chain has TRBV30 and TRBJ2-7, with D perhaps TRBD2 (7 bases). V was clipped by 0 bases and J by 3 bases, with 18 bases between them. Germline values: CDR1 GTSNPN, CDR2 SVGIG (reference sequence). The CDR3 length is 16 residues. CDR3 sequence reads: CAWSVNGGLLIYEQYF. CDR3 nucleotide sequence: TGTGCCTGGAGTGTAAACGGGGGGCTACTAATCTACGAGCAGTACTTC.

The CDR3 region is CASRLGVSGYNSPLHF. In nucleotides, the CDR3 is TGTGCCAGCCGTCTAGGTGTGTCCGGATATAATTCACCCCTCCACTTT. The chain employs TRBV4-2 and TRBJ1-6; no firm D call. The V end was cut by 8 bases, the J end by 4 bases, with 18 bases between. CDR1 is LGHNA and CDR2 is YNFKEQ in the germline V gene. This CDR3 is built from 16 residues.

This rearrangement joins TRBV30 to TRBJ2-3; D unclear. V gave up 3 bases and J gave up 4 bases, with 8 bases separating them. The germline V gene has CDR1 GTSNPN and CDR2 SVGIG (reference sequence). This CDR3 contains 12 residues. CDR3 residues: CAWSAQADTQYF. Written as DNA, the CDR3 is TGTGCCTGGAGCGCCCAGGCAGATACGCAGTATTTT.

This clone appeared a few times. V usage is TRBV4-1 and J usage is TRBJ2-7; TRBD1 matches at 8 bases. The germline V gene has CDR1 MGHRA and CDR2 YSYEKL. V lost 2 bases, J lost 3 bases, and 3 bases stayed unmatched. The CDR3 is 14 amino acids. DNA of the CDR3: TGCGCCAGCAGCCAACGGACAGGGAGCTACGAGCAGTACTTC. Translated, it gives CASSQRTGSYEQYF.

This sequence joins TRBV2 and TRBJ2-3; the match to TRBD2 covers 11 bases. There are 17 residues in the CDR3. Looked up from germline, CDR1 is SNHLY and CDR2 is FYNNEI. Trimming took 5 bases from V and 0 from J; bases not matched to a gene: 7. The CDR3 region is CASSTSGSAPSTDTQYF. The CDR3 nucleotides are TGTGCCAGCAGTACTAGCGGGAGTGCCCCTAGCACAGATACGCAGTATTTT.

This clone appeared a single time. This chain uses TRBV7-9 with TRBJ2-3, with TRBD2 matching 12 bases. The CDR3 runs to 16 residues. Germline V gene data show CDR1 as SEHNR and CDR2 as FQNEAQ (reference sequence). The ends lost 4 bases at V and 7 bases at J; junction bases unmatched: 9. In nucleotides, the CDR3 is TGTGCCAGCAGCTCCCGGACTAGCGGGACTTCAAATACGCAGTATTTT. Translating it yields CASSSRTSGTSNTQYF.

The gene calls are TRBV6-6 and TRBJ2-7; 9 bases are a match to TRBD1. With 6 bases clipped from V and 6 bases from J, the junction kept 12 bases outside the gene matches. The CDR3 runs to 15 residues. Per the germline V gene, CDR1 is MNHNY and CDR2 is SVGAGI (reference sequence). The CDR3 loop is CASRPGTGFRVEQYF. Written as DNA, the CDR3 is TGTGCCAGCAGACCCGGGACAGGGTTTCGGGTCGAGCAGTACTTC.

This clone was picked up a small number of times. This sequence joins TRBV2 and TRBJ1-5, with D hard to call. This CDR3 region has 14 residues. V shed 8 bases and J shed 2 bases, with 13 bases lying between them. Germline-derived CDR1 and CDR2 are SNHLY and FYNNEI. CDR3 in amino acids: CASDWLGGNQPQHF. In DNA form, the CDR3 reads TGTGCCAGCGACTGGTTGGGAGGCAATCAGCCCCAGCATTTT.

The chain employs TRBV6-6 and TRBJ2-1; TRBD1 matches at 7 bases. CDR3 length equals 21 residues. V was pared by 5 bases and J by 0 bases, with 22 bases of the junction left unmatched. Germline V gene lookup returns CDR1 MNHNY and CDR2 SVGAGI (reference sequence). The CDR3 region is CASSPPPARQGPFSSYNEQFF. The CDR3 DNA follows: TGTGCCAGCAGTCCCCCACCCGCCCGACAGGGCCCGTTTAGCTCCTACAATGAGCAGTTCTTC.

The CDR3 here is CASSQQTGSGYGYTF. The CDR3, as DNA: TGCGCCAGCAGCCAACAAACAGGGTCAGGCTATGGCTACACCTTC. This rearrangement joins TRBV4-3 to TRBJ1-2; D is possibly TRBD1 (6 bases). There are 15 residues in the CDR3. Germline assignment: CDR1 LGHNA and CDR2 YSLEER. The V end was cut by 2 bases, the J end by 4 bases, with 14 bases between.

The chain has TRBV7-6 and TRBJ2-5; TRBD2 aligns across 9 bases. This CDR3 is 16 amino acids long. The V gene's germline CDR1 is SGHVS and CDR2 FNYEAQ. The V and J ends lost 0 bases and 5 bases, in that order; junction bases with no gene match: 7. The CDR3 DNA follows: TGTGCCAGCAGCTTAGCCCCGGGACTAGCAACGGAGACCCAGTACTTC. As protein: CASSLAPGLATETQYF.

This chain joins TRBV9 and TRBJ2-5; TRBD2 matches at 10 bases. J lost 2 bases, V lost 0 bases, and 1 base had no gene match. Germline V CDR1 and CDR2: SGDLS, YYNGEE. The CDR3 runs to 15 residues. CDR3 amino acids: CASSVEAGGQETQYF. In nucleotides, the CDR3 is TGTGCCAGCAGCGTAGAAGCGGGAGGGCAAGAGACCCAGTACTTC.

This chain links TRBV6-2 or TRBV6-3 with TRBJ2-7; possibly TRBD1 for D (6 bases). Germline values: CDR1 MNHEY, CDR2 SVGEGT. Between the trimmed V and J ends, which lost 6 bases and 3 bases, there was a span of 15 bases. This CDR3 comprises 14 residues. The CDR3 protein is CASSVQGLDYEQYF. The DNA of the CDR3 is TGTGCCAGCAGCGTACAGGGCCTTGACTACGAGCAGTACTTC.

The rearrangement joins TRBV4-2 to TRBJ1-4; D call uncertain. The germline gives CDR1 LGHNA, CDR2 YNFKEQ. Trimming cost V 0 bases and J 5 bases, with 19 bases left between them. The CDR3 extends over 18 amino acids. The CDR3 spells CASSQESGWTSGNEKLFF. The CDR3 nucleotides read TGTGCCAGCAGCCAAGAGTCGGGTTGGACTTCGGGAAATGAAAAACTGTTTTTT.

V usage is TRBV10-1 and J usage is TRBJ2-7; maybe TRBD1 (6 bases). This CDR3 comprises 14 residues. The ends were cut back, 8 bases at V and 6 bases at J, with 20 bases in the middle. Germline CDR1 reads WNHNN; CDR2 reads SYGVQD (reference sequence). The CDR3 DNA is TGCGCCAGCTCTATATTTGAGGGGGTCTGCGAGCAGTACTTC. It is translated as CASSIFEGVCEQYF.

About this clone: With a much larger clone just one base away, this may be a read error. This chain links TRBV6-5 with TRBJ1-2; 7 bases are shared with TRBD1. CDR1 MNHEY and CDR2 SVGAGI come from the germline V gene. Germline trimming cut 5 bases from V and 3 bases from J; bases unmatched to any gene: 0. The CDR3 extends over 12 amino acids. The CDR3 region is CASSQGDYGYTF. The CDR3 region has the DNA TGTGCCAGCAGTCAGGGGGACTATGGCTACACCTTC.

CDR3 in amino acids: CSVKGLAAGTDTQYF. The DNA of the CDR3 is TGCAGCGTTAAAGGACTAGCGGCTGGCACAGATACGCAGTATTTT. The chain employs TRBV29-1 and TRBJ2-3, with 10 bases identical to TRBD2. Germline assignment: CDR1 SQVTM and CDR2 ANQGSEA. CDR3 length: 15 residues. Trimming at V came to 5 bases and at J to 1 base, leaving 6 bases not matched to a gene.

The V gene is TRBV28, the J gene TRBJ2-2, with 9 bases that match TRBD1. The CDR3 extends over 16 amino acids. Germline CDR1 MDHEN, CDR2 SYDVKM. With 1 base clipped from V and 5 bases from J, the junction kept 5 bases outside the gene matches. CDR3 sequence reads: CASSLSGTGLTGELFF. CDR3 bases: TGTGCCAGCAGTTTATCCGGGACAGGGCTGACCGGGGAGCTGTTTTTT.

This chain connects TRBV24-1 to TRBJ2-1, with TRBD1 matching 7 bases. J lost 8 bases, V lost 0 bases, and 9 bases had no gene match. CDR1 is KGHDR and CDR2 is SFDVKD in the germline V gene. The CDR3 is 16 amino acids. CDR3 nucleotides: TGTGCCACCAGTGATTTGAAGACAGGGTCTTCCTATGAGCAGTTCTTC. Translation gives CATSDLKTGSSYEQFF.

The chain joins TRBV7-9 to TRBJ1-6; 7 bases fit TRBD1. The trim removed 5 bases at V and 10 bases at J, leaving 11 bases unmatched. CDR3 length equals 15 residues. Germline CDR1 and CDR2: SEHNR and FQNEAQ (reference sequence). CDR3 in DNA: TGTGCCAGCAGCCCCCCTCTGCAGGGGGAATCACCCCTCCACTTT. It is translated as CASSPPLQGESPLHF.